A single sample is the source of the 26 T cell receptor beta chains below, sequenced in a study of PD-1 blockade in mismatch repair-deficient tumors. Produced via immunoSEQ multiplex PCR; TCRdb's table is partial and in-frame only. The repertoire holds 120,000 or so clones, with 86% as singletons. The source material was peripheral blood, sampled 44 weeks after starting pembrolizumab. All receptors derive from an adult with mismatch repair-deficient cancer.

The V call is TRBV2, the J call TRBJ2-3, with 15 bases lining up with TRBD2. V lost 6 bases, J lost 5 bases, and 6 bases stayed unmatched. The CDR3 sequence is 16 residues long. Germline CDR1 reads SNHLY; CDR2 reads FYNNEI. CDR3 coding DNA: TGTGCCAGCAGGAGGGGACTAGCGGGAGGTCGAGATACGCAGTATTTT. Amino acid sequence: CASRRGLAGGRDTQYF.

The V and J genes are TRBV11-2 and TRBJ2-1, with TRBD1 matching over 8 bases. The CDR3 covers 17 residues. Germline CDR1 and CDR2: SGHAT and FQNNGV. V shed 8 bases and J 5 bases; nucleotides not matched to a gene: 17. As DNA, the CDR3 is TGTGCCAGCTCACTTTTGGCCGGGACAGGAACTCACAATGAGCAGTTCTTC. This encodes CASSLLAGTGTHNEQFF.

V is TRBV28 and J is TRBJ1-5, with D unresolved. This CDR3 is built from 15 residues. Germline values: CDR1 MDHEN, CDR2 SYDVKM. Trimming took off 5 bases at V and 6 bases at J, with 17 bases between the two ends. The CDR3: CASSPSGFTSQPQHF. The CDR3 nucleotides read TGTGCCAGCAGTCCCTCGGGGTTCACGAGTCAGCCCCAGCATTTT.

J is TRBJ2-2 and V is TRBV7-9; D gene ambiguous. This CDR3 spans 15 amino acids. CDR1 is SEHNR, CDR2 FQNEAQ, per germline (reference sequence). Trimming stripped 5 bases from V and 0 bases from J, with 10 bases between. CDR3 nucleotide sequence: TGTGCCAGCAGCCGGACGCATCCGAACACCGGGGAGCTGTTTTTT. Protein: CASSRTHPNTGELFF.

The chain combines TRBV5-1 with TRBJ1-2; D may be TRBD1 (6 bases). This CDR3 comprises 14 residues. Germline CDR1 reads SGHRS; CDR2 reads YFSETQ. V shed 4 bases and J shed 3 bases, with 13 bases lying between them. The CDR3 bases are TGCGCCAGCAGCCCTGGGACATTGGACTATGGCTACACCTTC. Protein sequence: CASSPGTLDYGYTF.

CDR3 DNA sequence: TGTGCCAGCAGCGGGGACAGCCCCTACAATGAGCAGTTCTTC. Protein product: CASSGDSPYNEQFF. V usage is TRBV27 and J usage is TRBJ2-1; 7 bases are a match to TRBD1. This CDR3 region has 14 residues. With 6 bases clipped from V and 2 bases from J, the junction kept 4 bases outside the gene matches. CDR1 is MNHEY, CDR2 SMNVEV, per germline (reference sequence).

J is TRBJ2-2 and V is TRBV6-5, with TRBD2 as a possible D gene (6 bases). The CDR3 runs to 15 residues. Germline V lookup: CDR1 MNHEY, CDR2 SVGAGI. The V and J ends lost 0 bases and 4 bases respectively, with 9 bases between them. In DNA, the CDR3 is TGTGCCAGCAGTTACTCCGGGGGTGTCACCGGGGAGCTGTTTTTT. This gives the protein CASSYSGGVTGELFF.

The rearrangement uses TRBV19 and TRBJ1-1; maybe TRBD1 (6 bases). This CDR3 is 14 amino acids long. Between the trimmed V and J ends, which lost 8 bases and 4 bases, there was a span of 17 bases. The germline CDR1 and CDR2 sequences are LNHDA and SQIVND (reference sequence). CDR3 loop: CASAFGQGITEAFF. The CDR3 DNA follows: TGTGCCAGTGCCTTCGGCCAGGGGATCACTGAAGCTTTCTTT. The full variable domain, rest sourced from reference TRBV19 and TRBJ1-1, is DGGITQSPKYLFRKEGQNVTLSCEQNLNHDAMYWYRQDPGQGLRLIYYSQIVNDFQKGDIAEGYSVSREKKESFPLTVTSAQKNPTAFYLCASAFGQGITEAFFGQGTRLTVV.

The chain recombines TRBV9 with TRBJ2-3; D remains unclear. The V and J ends lost 2 bases and 1 base respectively, with 17 bases between them. Germline-derived CDR1 and CDR2 are SGDLS and YYNGEE. This CDR3 region has 17 residues. CDR3 bases: TGTGCCAGCAGCGTCGCCCATTCTAGAATCGGCACAGATACGCAGTATTTT. This encodes CASSVAHSRIGTDTQYF.

This chain connects TRBV11-2 to TRBJ1-2, with D possibly being TRBD1 (6 bases). Germline loops: CDR1 SGHAT, CDR2 FQNNGV. V dropped 4 bases and J dropped 2 bases, with 8 bases sitting between them. The CDR3 covers 13 residues. The CDR3 DNA reads TGTGCCAGCAGCTCGGACAGCAACTATGGCTACACCTTC. This encodes CASSSDSNYGYTF.

This clone was detected once. J is TRBJ2-2 and V is TRBV10-3; 8 nucleotides agree with TRBD2. Trimming at V came to 4 bases and at J to 6 bases, leaving 19 bases not matched to a gene. The CDR3 contains 19 residues. Germline CDR1 reads ENHRY; CDR2 reads SYGVKD. This CDR3 is CAISAQSRMGGGRSGELFF. Here the CDR3 DNA reads TGTGCCATCAGTGCCCAGTCAAGGATGGGAGGCGGGAGGTCCGGGGAGCTGTTTTTT.

The rearrangement joins TRBV28 to TRBJ1-3, with 9 bases matching TRBD1. Germline V gene lookup returns CDR1 MDHEN and CDR2 SYDVKM. Trimming removed 3 bases from V and 2 bases from J; junction bases left unmatched: 2. This CDR3 contains 15 residues. The CDR3: CASSLDRGPGNTIYF. The CDR3 DNA sequence: TGTGCCAGCAGTTTGGACAGGGGTCCTGGAAACACCATATATTTT.

The V gene is TRBV5-4, the J gene TRBJ1-2; D remains ambiguous. Trimming removed 2 bases from V and 8 bases from J, with 25 bases in between. From germline, CDR1 is SGHNT and CDR2 YYREEE (reference sequence). This CDR3 comprises 17 residues. This CDR3 reads CASSFGSPIAPGMGYTF. In DNA form, the CDR3 reads TGTGCCAGCAGCTTTGGCTCCCCTATAGCCCCTGGGATGGGCTACACCTTC.

As regards this clone: One end of the junction does not line up with germline, which may come from a read error. The chain is built from TRBV5-1 and TRBJ2-6, with TRBD2 matching over 7 bases. The germline gives CDR1 SGHRS, CDR2 YFSETQ. The CDR3 contains 14 residues. The CDR3 coding sequence is TGCGCCAGCTCCGGGAGGTCTGAGGCCAACGTCCTGACTTTC. This translates into CASSGRSEANVLTF.

Concerning this clone: Other DNA sequences of this sample code for an identical CDR3. The chain has TRBV6-6 and TRBJ2-5; D is undetermined. Germline V lookup: CDR1 MNHNY, CDR2 SVGAGI (reference sequence). Trimming stripped 0 bases from V and 1 base from J, with 6 bases between. The CDR3 covers 14 residues. CDR3 DNA sequence: TGTGCCAGCAGTTACTCTAGAGTCCAAGAGACCCAGTACTTC. Translated: CASSYSRVQETQYF.

This chain uses TRBV11-2 with TRBJ2-7, with 7 bases matching TRBD2. The CDR3 contains 17 residues. V dropped 0 bases and J dropped 2; count of bases not matched to a gene: 10. Germline CDR1 SGHAT, CDR2 FQNNGV. The CDR3 loop reads CASSLDRMVAGPYEQYF. CDR3 nucleotide sequence: TGTGCCAGCAGCTTAGATCGGATGGTAGCGGGTCCCTACGAGCAGTACTTC. Based on the CDR3 plus reference TRBV11-2 and TRBJ2-7, the full variable domain is EAGVAQSPRYKIIEKRQSVAFWCNPISGHATLYWYQQILGQGPKLLIQFQNNGVVDDSQLPKDRFSAERLKGVDSTLKIQPAKLEDSAVYLCASSLDRMVAGPYEQYFGPGTRLTVT.

The CDR3 sequence is CASSYSTGNTGELFF. Here the CDR3 DNA reads TGTGCCAGCAGTTACTCGACAGGGAACACCGGGGAGCTGTTTTTT. This chain connects TRBV6-5 to TRBJ2-2, with TRBD1 as a possible D gene (6 bases). The germline V gene encodes CDR1 MNHEY and CDR2 SVGAGI. The CDR3 spans 15 residues. Between the trimmed V and J ends, which lost 0 bases and 1 base, there was a span of 6 bases.

The rearrangement uses TRBV11-3 and TRBJ2-7; 7 bases match TRBD2. CDR1 is SGHNT, CDR2 YENEEA, per germline. The J segment lost 7 bases and the V segment lost 3 bases, leaving 12 bases of the junction unmatched. The CDR3 consists of 15 residues. The CDR3 region is CASSFWVAGRQEQYF. The CDR3 DNA is TGTGCCAGCAGCTTTTGGGTAGCGGGTCGTCAGGAGCAGTACTTC.

The chain employs TRBV27 and TRBJ2-1, with D tentatively TRBD1 (5 bases). CDR1 and CDR2 from the germline V gene are MNHEY and SMNVEV (reference sequence). V lost 2 bases to trimming and J lost 4 bases, with 12 bases between them. The CDR3 has 15 amino acids. CDR3 sequence: CASSLDGARYNEQFF. The CDR3 DNA reads as TGTGCCAGCAGTTTAGATGGGGCACGATACAATGAGCAGTTCTTC.

V is TRBV19 and J is TRBJ2-1, with 7 bases lining up with TRBD2. The germline V gene has CDR1 LNHDA and CDR2 SQIVND (reference sequence). V gave up 2 bases and J gave up 3 bases; unmatched junction bases: 7. CDR3 length: 16 residues. CDR3 in DNA: TGTGCCAGTAGTATATTGTGGGGGGGAAGCTACAATGAGCAGTTCTTC. Translation: CASSILWGGSYNEQFF.

V and J are TRBV7-9 and TRBJ1-1; D is ambiguous. Germline values: CDR1 SEHNR, CDR2 FQNEAQ (reference sequence). The CDR3 totals 13 residues. V was trimmed by 7 bases and J by 5 bases, leaving 14 bases between them. The CDR3: CASTPFDGTEAFF. Here the CDR3 DNA reads TGTGCCAGCACCCCCTTCGACGGGACTGAAGCTTTCTTT.

The chain has TRBV4-1 and TRBJ2-7; tentatively, D is TRBD2 (6 bases). Germline CDR1 is MGHRA and CDR2 is YSYEKL. V shed 0 bases and J shed 5 bases, with 8 bases lying between them. The length of the CDR3 is 13 residues. The chain's CDR3 is CASSQEWGDEQYF. In DNA, the CDR3 is TGCGCCAGCAGCCAAGAATGGGGGGACGAGCAGTACTTC.

Written as DNA, the CDR3 is TGTGCCAGCAGGCCTCAACAGGGGGAAATCCCTACGGGCTACACCTTC. Translating gives CASRPQQGEIPTGYTF. The genes are TRBV7-9 and TRBJ1-2, with TRBD1 matching 8 bases. CDR3 length: 16 amino acids. CDR1 SEHNR and CDR2 FQNEAQ come from the germline V gene (reference sequence). The J segment lost 8 bases and the V segment lost 6 bases, leaving 17 bases of the junction unmatched.

The gene calls are TRBV12-2 and TRBJ1-1. TRBV12-2 is deemed a pseudogene. The CDR3 has 13 amino acids. The CDR3 sequence is CASRHLRGFEAFF. The CDR3 DNA sequence: TGTGCAAGTCGCCACCTCCGCGGCTTTGAAGCTTTCTTT.

In its sample, this clone was seen once. The V and J genes are TRBV6-4 and TRBJ2-7; D uncertain. With 7 bases removed from V and 4 bases from J, the gap between germline ends came to 17 bases. Germline lookup yields CDR1 MRHNA and CDR2 SNTAGT. CDR3 length: 14 residues. For the CDR3, the DNA is TGTGCCAGCATACTACTCTCCTCTAAATACGAGCAGTACTTC. Its protein is CASILLSSKYEQYF.

The chain is built from TRBV19 and TRBJ1-2; D call uncertain. The CDR3 has 14 residues. V was shortened by 9 bases and J by 0 bases, with 14 bases between the two germline ends. Germline CDR1 is LNHDA and CDR2 is SQIVND (reference sequence). The CDR3: CASTRTRANYGYTF. Written as DNA, the CDR3 is TGTGCCAGCACTCGAACGCGAGCTAACTATGGCTACACCTTC. Variable domain in full (rest from reference TRBV19 and TRBJ1-2): DGGITQSPKYLFRKEGQNVTLSCEQNLNHDAMYWYRQDPGQGLRLIYYSQIVNDFQKGDIAEGYSVSREKKESFPLTVTSAQKNPTAFYLCASTRTRANYGYTFGSGTRLTVV.